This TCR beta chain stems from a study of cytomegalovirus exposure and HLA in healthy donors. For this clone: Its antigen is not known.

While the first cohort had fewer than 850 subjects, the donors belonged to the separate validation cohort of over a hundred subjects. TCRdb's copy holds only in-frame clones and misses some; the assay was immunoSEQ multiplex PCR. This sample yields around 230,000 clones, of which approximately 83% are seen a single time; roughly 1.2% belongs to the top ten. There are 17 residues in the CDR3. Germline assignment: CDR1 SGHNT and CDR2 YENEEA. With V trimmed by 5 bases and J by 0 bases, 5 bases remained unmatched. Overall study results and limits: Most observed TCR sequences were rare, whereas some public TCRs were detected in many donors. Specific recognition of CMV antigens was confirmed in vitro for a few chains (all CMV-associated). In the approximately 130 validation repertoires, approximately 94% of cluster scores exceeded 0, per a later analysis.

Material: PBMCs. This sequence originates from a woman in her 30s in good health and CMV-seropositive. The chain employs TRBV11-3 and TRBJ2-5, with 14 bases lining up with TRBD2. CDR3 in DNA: TGTGCCAGCAGCCCGGGGACTAGCGGGAGCTACCAAGAGACCCAGTACTTC. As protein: CASSPGTSGSYQETQYF.